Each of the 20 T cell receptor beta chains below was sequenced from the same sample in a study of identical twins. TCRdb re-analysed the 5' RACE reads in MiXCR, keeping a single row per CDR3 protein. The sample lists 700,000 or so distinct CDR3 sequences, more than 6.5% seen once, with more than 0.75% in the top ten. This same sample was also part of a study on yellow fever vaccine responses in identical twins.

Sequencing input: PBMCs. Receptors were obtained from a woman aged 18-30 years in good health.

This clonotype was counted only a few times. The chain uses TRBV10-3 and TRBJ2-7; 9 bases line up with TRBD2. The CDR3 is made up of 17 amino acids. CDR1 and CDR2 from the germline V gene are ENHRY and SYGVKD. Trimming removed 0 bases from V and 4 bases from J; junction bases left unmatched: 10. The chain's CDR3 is CAISESGVLAGQYEQYF. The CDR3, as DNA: TGTGCCATCAGTGAGTCGGGGGTGCTAGCGGGACAATACGAGCAGTACTTC.

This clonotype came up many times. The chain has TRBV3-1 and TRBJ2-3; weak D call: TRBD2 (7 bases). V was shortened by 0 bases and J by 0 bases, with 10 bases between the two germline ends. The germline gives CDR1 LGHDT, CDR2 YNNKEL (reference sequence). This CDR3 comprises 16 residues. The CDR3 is CASSQDEGGSTDTQYF. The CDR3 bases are TGTGCCAGCAGCCAAGATGAGGGGGGGAGCACAGATACGCAGTATTTT.

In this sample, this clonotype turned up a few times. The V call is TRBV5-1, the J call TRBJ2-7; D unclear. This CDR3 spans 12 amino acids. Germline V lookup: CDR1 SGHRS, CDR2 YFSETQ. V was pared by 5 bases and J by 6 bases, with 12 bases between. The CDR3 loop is CASSQSPAEQYF. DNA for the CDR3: TGCGCCAGCAGTCAATCCCCTGCCGAGCAGTACTTC.

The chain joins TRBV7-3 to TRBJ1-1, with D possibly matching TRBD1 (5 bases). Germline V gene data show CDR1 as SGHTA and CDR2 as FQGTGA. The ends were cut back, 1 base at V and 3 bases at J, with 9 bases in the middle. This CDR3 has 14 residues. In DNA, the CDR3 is TGTGCCAGCAGCTTAAGCGGAGGGGACACTGAAGCTTTCTTT. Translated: CASSLSGGDTEAFF.

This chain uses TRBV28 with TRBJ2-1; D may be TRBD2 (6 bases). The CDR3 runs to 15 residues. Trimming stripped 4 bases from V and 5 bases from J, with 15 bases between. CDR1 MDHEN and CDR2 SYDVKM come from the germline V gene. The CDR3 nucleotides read TGTGCCAGCAGTTCCCGCGGGAAAGGGAACAATGAGCAGTTCTTC. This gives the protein CASSSRGKGNNEQFF.

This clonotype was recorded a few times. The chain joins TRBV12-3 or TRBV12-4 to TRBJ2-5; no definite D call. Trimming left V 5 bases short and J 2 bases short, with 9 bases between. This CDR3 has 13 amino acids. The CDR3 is CASSELGQETQYF. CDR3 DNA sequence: TGTGCCAGCAGTGAGTTAGGGCAAGAGACCCAGTACTTC.

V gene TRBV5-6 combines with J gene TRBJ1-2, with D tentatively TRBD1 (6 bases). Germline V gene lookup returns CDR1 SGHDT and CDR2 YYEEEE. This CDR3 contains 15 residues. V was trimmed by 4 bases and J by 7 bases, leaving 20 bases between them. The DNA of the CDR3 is TGTGCCAGCAGCCCCCCGACAAGGGGGAAGAGTGGCTACACCTTC. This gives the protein CASSPPTRGKSGYTF.

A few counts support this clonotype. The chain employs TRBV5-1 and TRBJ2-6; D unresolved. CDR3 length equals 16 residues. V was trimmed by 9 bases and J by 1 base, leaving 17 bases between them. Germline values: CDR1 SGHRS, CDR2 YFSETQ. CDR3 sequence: CAIPLNQRSGANVLTF. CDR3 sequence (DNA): TGCGCCATCCCGTTGAACCAGAGGTCTGGGGCCAACGTCCTGACTTTC.

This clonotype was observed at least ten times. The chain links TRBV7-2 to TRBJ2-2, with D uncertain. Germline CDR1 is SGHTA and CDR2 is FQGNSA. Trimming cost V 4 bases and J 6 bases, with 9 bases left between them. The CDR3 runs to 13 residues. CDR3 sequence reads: CASSSRVAGELFF. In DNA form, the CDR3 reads TGTGCCAGCAGCTCCCGAGTGGCCGGGGAGCTGTTTTTT.

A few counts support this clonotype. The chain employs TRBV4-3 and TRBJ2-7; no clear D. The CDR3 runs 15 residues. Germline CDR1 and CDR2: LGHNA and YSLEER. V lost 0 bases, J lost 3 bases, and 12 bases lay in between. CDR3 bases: TGCGCCAGCAGCCAAGATTGGAGCGCCCGCTACGAGCAGTACTTC. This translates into CASSQDWSARYEQYF.

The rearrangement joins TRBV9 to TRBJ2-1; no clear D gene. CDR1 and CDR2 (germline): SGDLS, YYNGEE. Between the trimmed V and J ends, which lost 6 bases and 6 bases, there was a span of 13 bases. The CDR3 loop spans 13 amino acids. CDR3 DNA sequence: TGTGCCAGCAACCCTCTTCCCCCCAATGAGCAGTTCTTC. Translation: CASNPLPPNEQFF.

CDR3 region: CASSLTGGGGRNEQYF. The CDR3 region has the DNA TGTGCCAGCAGCTTAACCGGGGGAGGAGGTAGGAACGAGCAGTACTTC. The J gene is TRBJ2-7, the V gene TRBV11-2, with a tentative D call TRBD2 (6 bases). V lost 2 bases and J lost 5, with 19 bases in between. The germline V gene has CDR1 SGHAT and CDR2 FQNNGV. The CDR3 length is 16 residues.

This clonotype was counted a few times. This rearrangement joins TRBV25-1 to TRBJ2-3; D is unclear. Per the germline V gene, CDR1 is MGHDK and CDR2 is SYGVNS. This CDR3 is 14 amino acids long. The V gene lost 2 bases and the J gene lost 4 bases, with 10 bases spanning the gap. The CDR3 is CASSEQHRSDTQYF. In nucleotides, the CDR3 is TGTGCCAGCAGTGAACAGCATCGGTCAGATACGCAGTATTTT.

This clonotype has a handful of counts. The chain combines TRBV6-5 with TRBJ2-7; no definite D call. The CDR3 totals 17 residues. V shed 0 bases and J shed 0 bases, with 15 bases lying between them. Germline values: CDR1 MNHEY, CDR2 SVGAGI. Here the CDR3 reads CASSYSRSATYSYEQYF. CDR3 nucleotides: TGTGCCAGCAGTTACTCAAGGTCGGCCACCTACTCCTACGAGCAGTACTTC.

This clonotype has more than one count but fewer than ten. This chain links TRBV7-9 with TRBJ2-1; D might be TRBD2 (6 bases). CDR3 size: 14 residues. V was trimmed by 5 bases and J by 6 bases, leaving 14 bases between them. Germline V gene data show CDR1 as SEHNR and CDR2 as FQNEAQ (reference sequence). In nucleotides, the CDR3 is TGTGCCAGCAGCCCGGAGGGACTTTCCAATGAGCAGTTCTTC. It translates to CASSPEGLSNEQFF. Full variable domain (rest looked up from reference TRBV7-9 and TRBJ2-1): DTGVSQNPRHKITKRGQNVTFRCDPISEHNRLYWYRQTLGQGPEFLTYFQNEAQLEKSRLLSDRFSAERPKGSFSTLEIQRTEQGDSAMYLCASSPEGLSNEQFFGPGTRLTVL.

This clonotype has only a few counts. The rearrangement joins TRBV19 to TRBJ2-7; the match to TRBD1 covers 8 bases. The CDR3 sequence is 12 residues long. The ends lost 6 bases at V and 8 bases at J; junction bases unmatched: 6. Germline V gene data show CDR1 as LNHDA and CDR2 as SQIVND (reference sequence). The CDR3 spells CASSRTGGQQYF. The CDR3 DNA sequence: TGTGCCAGTAGCCGAACAGGGGGACAGCAGTACTTC. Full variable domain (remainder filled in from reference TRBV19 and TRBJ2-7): DGGITQSPKYLFRKEGQNVTLSCEQNLNHDAMYWYRQDPGQGLRLIYYSQIVNDFQKGDIAEGYSVSREKKESFPLTVTSAQKNPTAFYLCASSRTGGQQYFGPGTRLTVT.

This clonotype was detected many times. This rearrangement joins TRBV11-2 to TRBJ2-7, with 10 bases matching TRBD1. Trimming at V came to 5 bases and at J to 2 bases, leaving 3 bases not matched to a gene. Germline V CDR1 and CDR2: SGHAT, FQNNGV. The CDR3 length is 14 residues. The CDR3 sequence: CASSAGTGAYEQYF. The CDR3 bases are TGTGCCAGCAGCGCCGGGACAGGGGCCTACGAGCAGTACTTC.

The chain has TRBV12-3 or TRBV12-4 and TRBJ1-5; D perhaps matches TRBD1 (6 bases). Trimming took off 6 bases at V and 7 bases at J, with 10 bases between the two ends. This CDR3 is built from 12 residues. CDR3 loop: CASREQGQPQHF. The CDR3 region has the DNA TGTGCCAGCAGGGAACAGGGACAGCCCCAGCATTTT.

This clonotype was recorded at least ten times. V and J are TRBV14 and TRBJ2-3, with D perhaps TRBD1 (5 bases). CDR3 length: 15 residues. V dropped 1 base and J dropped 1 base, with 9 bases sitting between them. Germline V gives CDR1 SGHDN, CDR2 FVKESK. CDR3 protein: CASSQVAGRTDTQYF. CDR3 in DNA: TGTGCCAGCAGCCAAGTTGCAGGGCGCACAGATACGCAGTATTTT.

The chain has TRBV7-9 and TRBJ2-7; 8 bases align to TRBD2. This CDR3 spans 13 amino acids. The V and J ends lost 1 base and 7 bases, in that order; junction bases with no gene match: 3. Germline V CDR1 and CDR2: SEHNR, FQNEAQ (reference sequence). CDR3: CASSLVGLAEQYF. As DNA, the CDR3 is TGTGCCAGCAGCTTAGTTGGACTAGCAGAGCAGTACTTC. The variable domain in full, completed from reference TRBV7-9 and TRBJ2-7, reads DTGVSQNPRHKITKRGQNVTFRCDPISEHNRLYWYRQTLGQGPEFLTYFQNEAQLEKSRLLSDRFSAERPKGSFSTLEIQRTEQGDSAMYLCASSLVGLAEQYFGPGTRLTVT.